This entry concerns a single TCR beta chain. Its antigen is not identified. The sample comes from a study of CD8 T cells in ankylosing spondylitis. Findings and caveats of the study: Blood from ankylosing spondylitis patients appeared to carry a characteristic roughly eight-variant TCR beta motif. According to the report, clones linked to the disease were significantly enriched in matched synovial fluid samples taken from ankylosing spondylitis patients.

Each CDR3 protein gets one entry after TCRdb re-called the 5' RACE reads with MiXCR. Of some 140,000 distinct CDR3 sequences listed, over 15% are singletons. The V gene's germline CDR1 is DFQATT and CDR2 SNEGSKA (reference sequence). V dropped 0 bases and J dropped 6; count of bases not matched to a gene: 17. The CDR3 consists of 19 residues. The sequencing sample was made of blood, either unsorted or a sorted T cell fraction (not recorded which). The genes are TRBV20-1 and TRBJ2-1; 10 bases are a match to TRBD2. The source of this sequence is a male donor with ankylosing spondylitis. Here the CDR3 reads CSARDQWASGSVPTNEQFF. CDR3 nucleotides: TGCAGTGCTAGAGATCAATGGGCTAGCGGGAGCGTCCCCACCAATGAGCAGTTCTTC.